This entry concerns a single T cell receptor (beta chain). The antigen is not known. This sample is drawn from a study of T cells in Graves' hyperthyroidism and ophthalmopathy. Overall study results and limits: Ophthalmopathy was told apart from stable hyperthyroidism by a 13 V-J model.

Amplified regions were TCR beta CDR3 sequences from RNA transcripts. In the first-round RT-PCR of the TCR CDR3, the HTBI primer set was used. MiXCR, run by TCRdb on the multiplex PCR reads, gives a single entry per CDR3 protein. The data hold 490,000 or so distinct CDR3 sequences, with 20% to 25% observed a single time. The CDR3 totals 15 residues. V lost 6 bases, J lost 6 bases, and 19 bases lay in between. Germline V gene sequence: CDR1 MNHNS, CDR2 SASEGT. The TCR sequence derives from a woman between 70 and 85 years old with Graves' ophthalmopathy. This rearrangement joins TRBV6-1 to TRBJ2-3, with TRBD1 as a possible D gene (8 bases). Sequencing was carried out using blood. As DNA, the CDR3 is TGTGCCAGCAGCCGGGGGGACAGGTCCAGGGATACGCAGTATTTT. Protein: CASSRGDRSRDTQYF.